Sequencing of this T cell receptor beta chain was carried out in a study of CD4 T cells in relation to SARS-CoV-2 and coronaviruses. Study-level findings and limits: This crossreactivity analysis covered spike protein alone, no other viral proteins. Memory recall responses, not primary responses primed in culture, are what the assay detects.

Unexposed donor CD4+ T cells date from about 2011-2019, before the COVID-19 pandemic. From germline, CDR1 is SGDLS and CDR2 YYNGEE. The CDR3 is made up of 15 amino acids. The J segment lost 3 bases and the V segment lost 3 bases, leaving 5 bases of the junction unmatched. Some clones are missing from TCRdb's copy, which holds only in-frame ones; the method was immunoSEQ multiplex PCR. Altogether 55,000 to 70,000 clones are present, over 90% being singletons, with the ten largest covering 0.2% to 0.25%. With regard to this clone: What it recognizes is unknown.

Source material: naive CD4+ T cells from PBMCs. The subset is: naive CD4+ T cells isolated by negative enrichment. The TCR comes from a human donor in good health. The chain links TRBV9 to TRBJ2-1; 8 nucleotides align to TRBD2. The CDR3 nucleotides read TGTGCCAGCAGCGCCCTTGCGGGAGGCTACAATGAGCAGTTCTTC. Translating gives CASSALAGGYNEQFF.